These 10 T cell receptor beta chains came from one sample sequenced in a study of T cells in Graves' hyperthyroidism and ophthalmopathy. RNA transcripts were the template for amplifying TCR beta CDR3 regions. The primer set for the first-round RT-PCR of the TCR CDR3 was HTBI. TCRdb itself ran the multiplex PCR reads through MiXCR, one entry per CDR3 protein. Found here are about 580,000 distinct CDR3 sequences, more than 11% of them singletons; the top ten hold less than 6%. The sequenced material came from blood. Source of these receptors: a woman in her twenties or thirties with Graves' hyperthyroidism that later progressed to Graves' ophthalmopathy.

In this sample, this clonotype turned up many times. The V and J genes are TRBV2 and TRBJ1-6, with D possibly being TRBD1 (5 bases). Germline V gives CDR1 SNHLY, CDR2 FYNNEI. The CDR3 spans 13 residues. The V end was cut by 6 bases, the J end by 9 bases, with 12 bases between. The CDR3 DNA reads TGTGCCAGCAGGGCAGGGATAGGTTCACCCCTCCACTTT. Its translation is CASRAGIGSPLHF.

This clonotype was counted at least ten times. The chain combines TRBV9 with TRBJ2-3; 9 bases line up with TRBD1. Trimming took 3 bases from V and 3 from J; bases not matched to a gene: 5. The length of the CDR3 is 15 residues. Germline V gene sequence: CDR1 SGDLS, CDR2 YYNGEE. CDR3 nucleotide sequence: TGTGCCAGCAGCGGTGGACAGGGGAGGACAGATACGCAGTATTTT. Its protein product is CASSGGQGRTDTQYF. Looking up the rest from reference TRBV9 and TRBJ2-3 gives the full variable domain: DSGVTQTPKHLITATGQRVTLRCSPRSGDLSVYWYQQSLDQGLQFLIQYYNGEERAKGNILERFSAQQFPDLHSELNLSSLELGDSALYFCASSGGQGRTDTQYFGPGTRLTVL.

The CDR3 coding sequence is TGTGCCAGCAGCTTAAAGGACAGGAACTATGGCTACACCTTC. It specifies CASSLKDRNYGYTF. The chain links TRBV7-2 to TRBJ1-2, with 7 positions matching TRBD1. The length of the CDR3 is 14 residues. Trimming took 2 bases from V and 2 from J; bases not matched to a gene: 2. CDR1 is SGHTA, CDR2 FQGNSA, per germline.

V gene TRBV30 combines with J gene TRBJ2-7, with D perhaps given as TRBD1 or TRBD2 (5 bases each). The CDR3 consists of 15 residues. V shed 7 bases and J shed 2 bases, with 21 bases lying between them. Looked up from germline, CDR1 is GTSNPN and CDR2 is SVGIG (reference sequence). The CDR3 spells CASEGDLAYPYEQYF. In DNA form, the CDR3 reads TGTGCCTCCGAAGGGGATCTAGCTTACCCCTACGAGCAGTACTTC.

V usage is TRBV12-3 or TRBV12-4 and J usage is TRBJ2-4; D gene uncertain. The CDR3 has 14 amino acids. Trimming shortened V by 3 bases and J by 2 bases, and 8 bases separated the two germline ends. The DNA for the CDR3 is TGTGCCAGCAGTTTTGGGCCTTCCAAAAACATTCAGTACTTC. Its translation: CASSFGPSKNIQYF.

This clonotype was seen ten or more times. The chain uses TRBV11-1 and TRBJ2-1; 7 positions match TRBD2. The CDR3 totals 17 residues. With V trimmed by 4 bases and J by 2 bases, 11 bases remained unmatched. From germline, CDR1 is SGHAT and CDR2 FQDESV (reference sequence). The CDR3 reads CASSSAPSSGTYNEQFF. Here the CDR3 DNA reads TGTGCCAGCAGCTCCGCCCCTTCTAGCGGAACCTACAATGAGCAGTTCTTC.

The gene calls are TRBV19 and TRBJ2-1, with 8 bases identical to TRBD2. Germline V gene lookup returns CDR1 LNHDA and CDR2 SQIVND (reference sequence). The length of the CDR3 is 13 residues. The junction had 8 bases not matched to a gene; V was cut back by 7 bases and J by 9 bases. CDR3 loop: CASTLTSEVEQFF. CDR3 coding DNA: TGTGCCAGTACATTGACTAGCGAGGTTGAGCAGTTCTTC.

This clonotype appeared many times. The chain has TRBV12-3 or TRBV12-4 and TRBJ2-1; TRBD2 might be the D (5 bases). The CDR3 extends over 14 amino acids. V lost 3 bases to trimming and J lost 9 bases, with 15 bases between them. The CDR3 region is CASSFSASRGEQFF. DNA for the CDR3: TGTGCCAGCAGTTTTTCGGCTTCCCGGGGTGAGCAGTTCTTC.

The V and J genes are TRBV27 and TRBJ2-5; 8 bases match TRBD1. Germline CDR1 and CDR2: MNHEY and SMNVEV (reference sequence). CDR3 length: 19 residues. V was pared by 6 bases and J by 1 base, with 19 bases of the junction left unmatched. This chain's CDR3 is CASRTSPGGVSSLQETQYF. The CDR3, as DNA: TGTGCCAGCAGAACATCCCCAGGGGGCGTTAGCTCCCTCCAAGAGACCCAGTACTTC.

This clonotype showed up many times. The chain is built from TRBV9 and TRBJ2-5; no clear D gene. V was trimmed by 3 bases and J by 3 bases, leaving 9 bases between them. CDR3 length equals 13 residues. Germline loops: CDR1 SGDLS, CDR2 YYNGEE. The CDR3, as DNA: TGTGCCAGCAGCGCAGCAGATAAAGAGACCCAGTACTTC. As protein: CASSAADKETQYF.